This T cell receptor (beta chain) was profiled in a study of neurological immune-mediated disorders. This clonotype was observed at least ten times. TCRdb called the 5' RACE reads again in MiXCR, with one record for every CDR3 protein. Of 28,000 or so distinct CDR3 sequences listed, around a fifth are singletons. Sequenced input: PBMCs. This sequence originates from a woman aged 60-75 years in good health.

The CDR3 sequence is CASRTGGANYNEKLFF. CDR3 sequence (DNA): TGCGCCAGCAGAACGGGAGGGGCGAACTACAATGAAAAACTGTTTTTT. The rearrangement joins TRBV5-1 to TRBJ1-4; maybe TRBD1 (5 bases). Germline V lookup: CDR1 SGHRS, CDR2 YFSETQ. The CDR3 length is 16 residues. The ends were cut back, 5 bases at V and 5 bases at J, with 19 bases in the middle. Drawing the rest from reference TRBV5-1 and TRBJ1-4, the complete variable domain is KAGVTQTPRYLIKTRGQQVTLSCSPISGHRSVSWYQQTPGQGLQFLFEYFSETQRNKGNFPGRFSGRQFSNSRSEMNVSTLELGDSALYLCASRTGGANYNEKLFFGSGTQLSVL.